The 5 T cell receptor beta chains below were found in one sample sequenced in a study of cytomegalovirus exposure and HLA in healthy donors. Researchers ran the PCR with 60 Vbeta and 13 Jbeta primers. Assay: immunoSEQ multiplex PCR; the TCRdb copy retains only in-frame clones and omits some. The profile shows about 200,000 clones, around 79% of them singletons. Sequenced input: PBMCs. Receptor source: a girl aged 2-10 years in good health and CMV-seronegative.

As DNA, the CDR3 is TGTGCCAGCAGCGGAGGCGGGGGCTACACCTTC. Protein product: CASSGGGGYTF. The chain is built from TRBV9 and TRBJ1-2, with D hard to call. The CDR3 contains 11 residues. Germline CDR1 and CDR2: SGDLS and YYNGEE. Trimming left V 3 bases short and J 8 bases short, with 8 bases between.

Here the CDR3 reads CASSLASLLQETQYF. For the CDR3, the DNA is TGTGCCAGCAGCTTGGCCTCACTGCTCCAAGAGACCCAGTACTTC. The gene calls are TRBV5-4 and TRBJ2-5; D unclear. The CDR3 length is 15 residues. Germline V CDR1 and CDR2: SGHNT, YYREEE (reference sequence). V was trimmed by 0 bases and J by 1 base, leaving 10 bases between them.

The V gene is TRBV30, the J gene TRBJ2-1, with 8 positions matching TRBD1. The length of the CDR3 is 16 residues. V was pared by 1 base and J by 8 bases, with 13 bases of the junction left unmatched. Germline lookup yields CDR1 GTSNPN and CDR2 SVGIG (reference sequence). The CDR3 loop reads CAWSAGGSKIGDEQFF. In DNA, the CDR3 is TGTGCCTGGAGTGCAGGGGGCTCGAAGATTGGGGATGAGCAGTTCTTC.

The genes are TRBV5-1 and TRBJ2-3, with 10 bases aligning to TRBD1. CDR1 SGHRS and CDR2 YFSETQ come from the germline V gene. V lost 0 bases, J lost 3 bases, and 4 bases stayed unmatched. The CDR3 is 16 amino acids. CDR3 DNA: TGCGCCAGCAGCTTGGCGACAGGGGGCTGGACAGATACGCAGTATTTT. Amino acids: CASSLATGGWTDTQYF. Variable domain in full (rest from reference TRBV5-1 and TRBJ2-3): KAGVTQTPRYLIKTRGQQVTLSCSPISGHRSVSWYQQTPGQGLQFLFEYFSETQRNKGNFPGRFSGRQFSNSRSEMNVSTLELGDSALYLCASSLATGGWTDTQYFGPGTRLTVL.

V gene TRBV6-6 combines with J gene TRBJ1-1, with TRBD1 identical over 7 bases. Per the germline V gene, CDR1 is MNHNY and CDR2 is SVGAGI (reference sequence). This CDR3 has 12 amino acids. With 7 bases clipped from V and 5 bases from J, the junction kept 4 bases outside the gene matches. The CDR3 here is CASTRGVTEAFF. The DNA of the CDR3 is TGTGCCAGCACCAGGGGGGTTACTGAAGCTTTCTTT.